This T cell receptor beta chain stems from a study of CD8+ T cells in alopecia areata. Study as a whole: For the treated group, dosing was oral tofacitinib at 5 to 10 mg twice daily.

Investigators isolated RNA and reverse transcribed it into cDNA to act as the sequencing template. The protocol was immunoSEQ multiplex PCR, while the TCRdb copy is restricted to in-frame clones and leaves out a portion. This sample yields about 180,000 clones, of which approximately 55% are seen a single time; about a tenth belongs to the top ten. Trimming stripped 5 bases from V and 3 bases from J, with 13 bases between. CDR1 is GTSNPN and CDR2 is SVGIG in the germline V gene (reference sequence). The CDR3 contains 13 residues. Treatment in this sample: oral pan-JAK inhibitor, 5-10 mg twice daily. Alopecia areata patients had lesional scalp punch biopsies and peripheral blood taken from them.

The sequencing here drew on CD8+ T cells sorted from blood, taken at week 24, from a patient treated with tofacitinib. The rearrangement uses TRBV30 and TRBJ2-5; a weak D match, TRBD1 (5 bases). The sequence was collected from a human donor with alopecia areata. The CDR3: CAWASSTEETQYF. The CDR3 nucleotides read TGTGCCTGGGCATCTTCGACAGAAGAGACCCAGTACTTC.